Detailed here is one T cell receptor beta chain. Here immunoSEQ multiplex PCR was the method, and the copy in TCRdb shows in-frame clones only, minus some. The data show approximately 110,000 clones, around 90% seen once. This CDR3 spans 15 amino acids. Germline lookup yields CDR1 KGHSH and CDR2 LQKENI. J was trimmed by 7 bases and V by 5 bases; bases with no gene match: 7. These data originate in a study of identifying expanded T cells in peripheral blood. The chain carries TRBV18 and TRBJ2-1; TRBD2 matches 11 bases. The sample comprised blood. This receptor was obtained from a person aged 18-69 years in good health. CDR3 coding DNA: TGTGCCAGCTCAGCGGGACTAGCGGAAGGGAATGAGCAGTTCTTC. Translation: CASSAGLAEGNEQFF.